Presented here are 19 T cell receptor beta chains from one specimen sequenced in a study of cytomegalovirus exposure and HLA in healthy donors. Method: immunoSEQ multiplex PCR; TCRdb's copy keeps in-frame clones and lacks some. The table includes about 110,000 clones, roughly nine tenths detected once. Material for sequencing was PBMCs. Source of these receptors: a young woman in good health and CMV-seronegative.

Remarks on this clone: This sample also contains other DNA sequences that code for the same CDR3. The V call is TRBV29-1, the J call TRBJ1-2; no firm D call. The germline V gene has CDR1 SQVTM and CDR2 ANQGSEA. This CDR3 contains 13 residues. V was cut by 2 bases and J by 9 bases, with 16 bases left in between. CDR3 sequence (DNA): TGCAGCGTTGAATTTAGCGGGGTGGGAAGCTACACCTTC. Protein sequence: CSVEFSGVGSYTF.

This rearrangement joins TRBV4-1 to TRBJ2-5; TRBD2 might be the D (5 bases). CDR3 length: 16 residues. Trimming pared 1 base from V and 2 bases from J, leaving 14 bases between. Germline CDR1 MGHRA, CDR2 YSYEKL. The DNA of the CDR3 is TGCGCCAGCAGCCAAGCCGGGGAGAGAGAACAAGAGACCCAGTACTTC. It translates to CASSQAGEREQETQYF.

The gene calls are TRBV6-6 and TRBJ2-1; D possibly corresponds to TRBD1 (5 bases). The ends were cut back, 2 bases at V and 10 bases at J, with 9 bases in the middle. The CDR3 runs 12 residues. CDR1 is MNHNY, CDR2 SVGAGI, per germline (reference sequence). The CDR3 spells CASSYPGNEQFF. CDR3 nucleotide sequence: TGTGCCAGCAGTTACCCAGGGAACGAGCAGTTCTTC.

The gene calls are TRBV11-2 and TRBJ1-1; possible D gene TRBD1, 5 bases. Germline assignment: CDR1 SGHAT and CDR2 FQNNGV. The CDR3 spans 13 residues. Deletions cut 6 bases from V and 5 bases from J, with 13 bases between. CDR3 loop: CASSSDRRTEAFF. In DNA, the CDR3 is TGTGCCAGCAGTTCCGACAGAAGAACTGAAGCTTTCTTT. Drawing the rest from reference TRBV11-2 and TRBJ1-1, the complete variable domain is EAGVAQSPRYKIIEKRQSVAFWCNPISGHATLYWYQQILGQGPKLLIQFQNNGVVDDSQLPKDRFSAERLKGVDSTLKIQPAKLEDSAVYLCASSSDRRTEAFFGQGTRLTVV.

This chain connects TRBV19 to TRBJ2-7, with 8 bases fitting TRBD1. The CDR3 is 15 residues long. Trimming removed 5 bases from V and 3 bases from J; junction bases left unmatched: 9. Germline CDR1 is LNHDA and CDR2 is SQIVND (reference sequence). For the CDR3, the DNA is TGTGCCAGTAGTTATTCAGGGACAGGTAACTACGAGCAGTACTTC. Residues: CASSYSGTGNYEQYF. Looking up the rest from reference TRBV19 and TRBJ2-7 gives the full variable domain: DGGITQSPKYLFRKEGQNVTLSCEQNLNHDAMYWYRQDPGQGLRLIYYSQIVNDFQKGDIAEGYSVSREKKESFPLTVTSAQKNPTAFYLCASSYSGTGNYEQYFGPGTRLTVT.

The chain joins TRBV7-8 to TRBJ2-1, with D tentatively TRBD1 (5 bases). The CDR3 is 16 amino acids. The V gene lost 5 bases and the J gene lost 5 bases, with 19 bases spanning the gap. Germline V gene lookup returns CDR1 SGHVS and CDR2 FQNEAQ. The DNA for the CDR3 is TGTGCCAGCAGCGCGAAGTTAAGACAGTATGACAATGAGCAGTTCTTC. It specifies CASSAKLRQYDNEQFF.

This chain uses TRBV7-9 with TRBJ1-1; D might be TRBD1 (6 bases). Trimming shortened V by 5 bases and J by 0 bases, and 10 bases separated the two germline ends. The CDR3 spans 14 residues. Per germline, CDR1 SEHNR and CDR2 FQNEAQ (reference sequence). CDR3 in amino acids: CASSPGAMNTEAFF. CDR3 nucleotides: TGTGCCAGCAGCCCAGGGGCCATGAACACTGAAGCTTTCTTT.

This clone has more than one count but fewer than ten. The rearrangement uses TRBV4-2 and TRBJ2-7; D gene uncertain. The CDR3 length is 13 residues. Germline lookup yields CDR1 LGHNA and CDR2 YNFKEQ. V lost 4 bases, J lost 2 bases, and 9 bases lay in between. The CDR3 reads CASSLQNTYEQYF. CDR3 nucleotide sequence: TGTGCCAGCAGCCTACAGAACACCTACGAGCAGTACTTC.

The chain combines TRBV7-2 with TRBJ2-5, with 7 nucleotides matching TRBD2. Losses at the gene ends were 1 base for V and 5 bases for J; bases not matched to a gene: 7. This CDR3 has 15 amino acids. Germline V gene lookup returns CDR1 SGHTA and CDR2 FQGNSA. The CDR3 DNA reads as TGTGCCAGCAGCTTAGGCTCCGGGACTATGGAGACCCAGTACTTC. This sequence encodes CASSLGSGTMETQYF.

The chain links TRBV11-2 to TRBJ2-7; 7 nucleotides match TRBD2. V shed 5 bases and J 12 bases; nucleotides not matched to a gene: 13. Germline CDR1 is SGHAT and CDR2 is FQNNGV. The length of the CDR3 is 13 residues. Here the CDR3 reads CASSTRGGFSLYF. For the CDR3, the DNA is TGTGCCAGCAGCACCCGGGGAGGGTTTTCATTGTACTTC. Combining the CDR3 with reference TRBV11-2 and TRBJ2-7 gives the whole variable domain EAGVAQSPRYKIIEKRQSVAFWCNPISGHATLYWYQQILGQGPKLLIQFQNNGVVDDSQLPKDRFSAERLKGVDSTLKIQPAKLEDSAVYLCASSTRGGFSLYFGPGTRLTVT.

The CDR3 nucleotides are TGTGCCAGCAGCTTGTATACAGGTACAGATACGCAGTATTTT. It encodes CASSLYTGTDTQYF. The J gene is TRBJ2-3, the V gene TRBV5-6, with a weak D call TRBD1 (5 bases). The germline CDR1 and CDR2 sequences are SGHDT and YYEEEE. CDR3 size: 14 residues. Trimming took off 1 base at V and 3 bases at J, with 9 bases between the two ends. Combining the CDR3 with reference TRBV5-6 and TRBJ2-3 gives the whole variable domain DAGVTQSPTHLIKTRGQQVTLRCSPKSGHDTVSWYQQALGQGPQFIFQYYEEEERQRGNFPDRFSGHQFPNYSSELNVNALLLGDSALYLCASSLYTGTDTQYFGPGTRLTVL.

Only one count was recorded for this clone. The V and J genes are TRBV27 and TRBJ2-3; 10 nucleotides match TRBD2. The germline V gene encodes CDR1 MNHEY and CDR2 SMNVEV (reference sequence). The CDR3 extends over 15 amino acids. V trimming: 7 bases; J trimming: 3 bases; junction bases outside the gene matches: 7. The CDR3 loop is CASKPPGLATDTQYF. The DNA of the CDR3 is TGTGCCAGCAAGCCTCCGGGACTAGCGACAGATACGCAGTATTTT.

The genes are TRBV5-4 and TRBJ2-5, with 10 bases matching TRBD2. Germline V gene lookup returns CDR1 SGHNT and CDR2 YYREEE (reference sequence). The CDR3 has 17 amino acids. Trimming at V came to 0 bases and at J to 4 bases, leaving 9 bases not matched to a gene. CDR3: CASSLGSSGSPLETQYF. DNA for the CDR3: TGTGCCAGCAGCTTGGGATCTAGCGGGAGTCCTCTAGAGACCCAGTACTTC.

The genes are TRBV10-1 and TRBJ1-1; unclear D gene. Trimming removed 5 bases at V and 7 bases at J, with 14 bases between. The CDR3 has 13 residues. The V gene's germline CDR1 is WNHNN and CDR2 SYGVQD (reference sequence). The CDR3 sequence is CASSLGPGSEAFF. CDR3 nucleotide sequence: TGCGCCAGCAGTTTAGGACCGGGAAGTGAAGCTTTCTTT.

The V and J genes are TRBV19 and TRBJ2-1, with TRBD2 matching over 9 bases. V dropped 2 bases and J dropped 3; count of bases not matched to a gene: 2. CDR1 is LNHDA, CDR2 SQIVND, per germline (reference sequence). The CDR3 spans 15 residues. The CDR3 DNA reads TGTGCCAGTAGTATACAGACTAGCGGCTACAATGAGCAGTTCTTC. Its translation is CASSIQTSGYNEQFF. Using reference TRBV19 and TRBJ2-1 for the parts outside the CDR3, the full variable domain is DGGITQSPKYLFRKEGQNVTLSCEQNLNHDAMYWYRQDPGQGLRLIYYSQIVNDFQKGDIAEGYSVSREKKESFPLTVTSAQKNPTAFYLCASSIQTSGYNEQFFGPGTRLTVL.

V gene TRBV19 combines with J gene TRBJ2-7; no clear D. The length of the CDR3 is 13 residues. Trimming took 5 bases from V and 4 from J, leaving 12 bases between them. Per the germline V gene, CDR1 is LNHDA and CDR2 is SQIVND (reference sequence). For the CDR3, the DNA is TGTGCCAGTAGTCCCGGAGAGAAATACGAGCAGTACTTC. Its protein product is CASSPGEKYEQYF.

The sample holds a few counts of this clone. The V and J genes are TRBV28 and TRBJ1-1, with 9 bases that match TRBD1. This CDR3 region has 15 residues. The junction had 9 bases not matched to a gene; V was cut back by 4 bases and J by 6 bases. The germline CDR1 and CDR2 sequences are MDHEN and SYDVKM. CDR3 sequence reads: CASSSSGTGFSEAFF. CDR3 coding DNA: TGTGCCAGCAGTTCATCCGGGACAGGGTTCTCTGAAGCTTTCTTT.

The chain recombines TRBV6-1 with TRBJ2-3; maybe TRBD2 (6 bases). The CDR3 runs to 17 residues. Trimming took off 4 bases at V and 2 bases at J, with 19 bases between the two ends. CDR1 and CDR2 (germline): MNHNS, SASEGT. CDR3 in DNA: TGTGCCAGCAGTGCGGATACTAGCTCCATTACCACAGATACGCAGTATTTT. Its translation: CASSADTSSITTDTQYF.

This clone appeared a few times. A read error may account for a junction end that differs from germline. V usage is TRBV11-2 and J usage is TRBJ1-1; D gene ambiguous. The CDR3 spans 13 residues. Germline V lookup: CDR1 SGHAT, CDR2 FQNNGV. In DNA, the CDR3 is TGTGCCAGCAAAAAAGAAGCGAACTCTGAAGCTTTCTTT. Protein product: CASKKEANSEAFF.